This T cell receptor beta chain was observed in a study of blood T cell repertoires in COVID-19. Looking at the study overall: Samples representing acute and convalescent COVID-19 were sourced from the United States, Italy and Spain. Sources were T cells, B-cell-depleted T cells, or PBMCs; the material itself was cDNA or gDNA.

Original handling: By means of reference gene primer amplification, nucleated cell counts were estimated. Repertoires were generated with immunoSEQ multiplex PCR, while TCRdb's copy carries only in-frame clones and drops some. V and J calls and clone size come straight from that table; D and trimming were deduced from the DNA. The sample has about 97,000 clones; over 75% are singletons. V lost 2 bases, J lost 7 bases, and 12 bases lay in between. The CDR3 is made up of 13 amino acids. Material for sequencing was peripheral blood. The chain is built from TRBV12-3 or TRBV12-4 and TRBJ2-7; D might be TRBD1 (5 bases). The clonotype was recovered from a man in his sixties with acute or convalescent COVID-19. CDR3 residues: CASSLRGAKEQYV. CDR3 nucleotide sequence: TGTGCCAGCAGTTTAAGGGGCGCGAAAGAGCAGTACGTC.